This is a list of T cell receptor beta chains from one sample in a study of shared clonotypes between healthy human individuals. Data came from immunoSEQ multiplex PCR; TCRdb stores just in-frame clones and leaves some out. This sample has around 600,000 clones; roughly 95% occur once, and the top ten carry 0.11%. Input material: naive CD8+ T cells sorted from blood. All receptors derive from a woman under 40 in good health. Both conserved end residues are part of each CDR3. Fields, in order: V gene, J gene, CDR3 protein.

>TRBV2|TRBJ1-1
CASRDRLNTEAFF
>TRBV11-2|TRBJ2-7
CASSSHRIIPGLLYEQYF
>TRBV7-8|TRBJ2-1
CASSSRLAGEVYNEQFF
>TRBV13|TRBJ2-1
CASSYGLAGAEQFF
>TRBV6-6|TRBJ1-2
CASKPTESYGYTF
>TRBV27|TRBJ1-5
CASRTGTGRFSNQPQHF
>TRBV28|TRBJ1-1
CASKEGEGEAFF
>TRBV19|TRBJ2-6
CASSIGSGANVLTF
>TRBV7-9|TRBJ2-3
CASSLVSSGTDTQYF
>TRBV10-1|TRBJ2-2
CASSDYRGPHTGELFF
>TRBV5-4|TRBJ2-7
CASSTWSQGASVEQYF
>TRBV27|-
CASSSRDNSYEQYF
>TRBV27|TRBJ2-5
CASSSNSIQETQYF
>TRBV6-1|TRBJ2-7
CASNSDSGWYEQYF
>TRBV2|TRBJ2-1
CASTEGVENEQFF
>TRBV9|TRBJ1-1
CASSPDTLNEAFF
>TRBV5-1|TRBJ1-4
CASVPPQGWDEKLFF
>TRBV27|TRBJ1-3
CASGLNGQAIRADQGNTIYF
>TRBV28|TRBJ1-5
CASSPLGQYSNQPQHF
>TRBV13|TRBJ2-5
CASSLDPAGVETQYF
>TRBV4-2|TRBJ2-1
CASSEGLAGVLSYNEQFF
>TRBV7-9|TRBJ2-1
CASSGGQNIYNEQFF
>TRBV13|TRBJ2-7
CASSLGRDPYEQYF
>TRBV7-8|TRBJ2-7
CASSRAGSYEQYF
>TRBV2|TRBJ1-2
CASSEAGSGTLIGGYTF
>TRBV4-1|TRBJ2-7
CASSHSSGGIYEQYF
>TRBV28|TRBJ2-3
CASSGTDTDTQYF
>TRBV29-1|-
CSVVITRYEQYF
>TRBV23-1|TRBJ1-5
CANTHPPGRVGDNQPQHF
>TRBV7-9|TRBJ1-1
CASSLGRGGTEAFF
>TRBV5-4|TRBJ2-7
CASSSPHEQYF
>TRBV10-2|TRBJ2-1
CASSEDDREQFF
>TRBV7-9|TRBJ1-1
CASSFGPESGNTEAFF
>TRBV5-1|TRBJ2-1
CASSSRGSRDSHYNEQFF
>TRBV27|TRBJ2-7
CASSLRAPSYEQYF
>TRBV27|TRBJ2-5
CASSEYTRGETETQYF
>TRBV5-4|TRBJ1-1
CASSLSGEAFF
>TRBV30|TRBJ1-4
CAWSVGQGGAGEKLFF
>TRBV28|TRBJ2-2
CASKGLSNTGELFF
>TRBV23-1|TRBJ1-5
CASRWGRGQENQPQHF
>TRBV27|TRBJ2-7
CASSWGPNAYEQYF
>TRBV4-2|TRBJ2-7
CASSQGAYEQYF
>TRBV5-3|TRBJ1-2
CARRLREASSGYTF
>TRBV29-1|TRBJ1-2
CSVEQDYYGYTF
>TRBV11-1|TRBJ2-7
CASSLGQGVRSEQYF
>TRBV5-6|TRBJ1-1
CASSFGTASDTEAFF
>TRBV7-9|TRBJ2-5
CASSSEIDQETQYF
>TRBV9|TRBJ2-2
CASSKGPTNTGELFF
>TRBV29-1|TRBJ1-2
CSVDREDYGYTF
>TRBV19|-
CASSMGTSEQYF
>TRBV4-1|TRBJ2-7
CASSPRVAASYEQYF
>TRBV11-2|TRBJ1-2
CASSAASSRKTYGYTF
>TRBV9|TRBJ1-1
CASSVVPGENTEAFF
>TRBV28|TRBJ2-7
CASSLLASGASYEQYF
>TRBV11-2|TRBJ2-1
CASSLAGVAFF
>TRBV27|TRBJ1-4
CASRALGQGPNEKLFF
>TRBV28|TRBJ2-6
CATSRLTDSGANVLTF
>TRBV27|TRBJ1-1
CASSLGRGTGLNTEAFF